Below, 25 T cell receptor beta chains from the same sample are listed, as sequenced in a study of T cells after yellow fever vaccination. TCRdb re-derived calls from the 5' RACE reads in MiXCR, one entry per CDR3 protein. The sample records 550,000 or so distinct CDR3 sequences, 15% to 20% being singletons. Source: PBMCs, taken 15 days after the yellow fever booster vaccination. The receptors shown here come from a man aged 25-40 years who received the YFV17D yellow fever vaccine.

The chain is built from TRBV20-1 and TRBJ2-7; D ambiguous. The germline V gene has CDR1 DFQATT and CDR2 SNEGSKA (reference sequence). V lost 3 bases and J lost 0, with 12 bases in between. The length of the CDR3 is 14 residues. CDR3: CSASGRQSSYEQYF. CDR3 bases: TGCAGTGCTAGCGGGCGGCAGAGCTCCTACGAGCAGTACTTC.

This clonotype was detected only a few times. The gene calls are TRBV7-9 and TRBJ2-3, with TRBD2 matching 9 bases. The CDR3 extends over 14 amino acids. Trimming at V came to 6 bases and at J to 6 bases, leaving 7 bases not matched to a gene. Germline values: CDR1 SEHNR, CDR2 FQNEAQ (reference sequence). CDR3 coding DNA: TGTGCCAGCAGGGTTAGCGGGGGAGCCGATACGCAGTATTTT. Encoded protein: CASRVSGGADTQYF.

The chain combines TRBV23-1 with TRBJ2-7, with D maybe TRBD1 (6 bases). TRBV23-1 is treated as an ORF (open reading frame) with a function not yet certain. The CDR3 is 12 amino acids. Deletions cut 9 bases from V and 2 bases from J, with 11 bases between. CDR3 nucleotides: TGCGCCAGGACACAGGGTCCCTACGAGCAGTACTTC. It translates to CARTQGPYEQYF.

This chain connects TRBV10-3 to TRBJ2-2; D tentatively fits TRBD1 or TRBD2 (6 bases each). The CDR3 is made up of 15 amino acids. Trimming took 4 bases from V and 3 from J, leaving 12 bases between them. CDR1 ENHRY and CDR2 SYGVKD come from the germline V gene. The CDR3 region is CAISGTGADTGELFF. CDR3 sequence (DNA): TGTGCCATCAGTGGGACGGGGGCGGACACCGGGGAGCTGTTTTTT.

Only a few counts were recorded for this clonotype. Given a much more abundant clone one base away, this may be a read error. The chain uses TRBV7-2 and TRBJ2-1, with TRBD2 identical over 8 bases. V lost 1 base and J lost 6; bases outside the gene matches: 5. CDR1 and CDR2 (germline): SGHTA, FQGNSA. The CDR3 sequence is 15 residues long. CDR3 sequence: CASSLGLAGSNEQFF. Here the CDR3 DNA reads TGTGCCAGCAGCTTAGGGCTAGCGGGCTCCAATGAGCAGTTCTTC. Drawing the rest from reference TRBV7-2 and TRBJ2-1, the complete variable domain is GAGVSQSPSNKVTEKGKDVELRCDPISGHTALYWYRQSLGQGLEFLIYFQGNSAPDKSGLPSDRFSAERTGGSVSTLTIQRTQQEDSAVYLCASSLGLAGSNEQFFGPGTRLTVL.

A few counts support this clonotype. The V gene is TRBV4-2, the J gene TRBJ2-3; 10 bases are shared with TRBD2. Losses at the gene ends were 2 bases for V and 4 bases for J; bases not matched to a gene: 6. The CDR3 runs to 16 residues. Per germline, CDR1 LGHNA and CDR2 YNFKEQ. The chain's CDR3 is CASSQLLAGKADTQYF. The CDR3 DNA is TGTGCCAGCAGCCAATTACTAGCGGGGAAGGCAGATACGCAGTATTTT.

The CDR3 here is CASSTTGEGYEQYF. The CDR3 DNA reads TGTGCCAGCAGCACCACAGGGGAGGGCTACGAGCAGTACTTC. V gene TRBV7-2 combines with J gene TRBJ2-7, with D perhaps TRBD1 or TRBD2 (7 bases each). Trimming removed 5 bases at V and 3 bases at J, with 14 bases between. CDR1 is SGHTA and CDR2 is FQGNSA in the germline V gene. The CDR3 consists of 14 residues.

The chain is built from TRBV29-1 and TRBJ2-2, with D unclear. This CDR3 contains 14 residues. Per the germline V gene, CDR1 is SQVTM and CDR2 is ANQGSEA. V was shortened by 3 bases and J by 2 bases, with 10 bases between the two germline ends. In nucleotides, the CDR3 is TGCAGCGTTGAGAAAAGGTCCAACACCGGGGAGCTGTTTTTT. It codes for CSVEKRSNTGELFF.

This clonotype has a handful of counts. The CDR3 sequence is CAWGALAGGTNIQYF. The CDR3 region has the DNA TGTGCCTGGGGGGCCCTAGCGGGAGGTACCAACATTCAGTACTTC. This sequence joins TRBV30 and TRBJ2-4, with 11 nucleotides matching TRBD2. This CDR3 has 15 residues. V was pared by 5 bases and J by 7 bases, with 10 bases of the junction left unmatched. Per germline, CDR1 GTSNPN and CDR2 SVGIG (reference sequence).

V is TRBV12-3 or TRBV12-4 and J is TRBJ2-2; the D gene is possibly TRBD2 (6 bases). The length of the CDR3 is 15 residues. Trimming removed 6 bases at V and 5 bases at J, with 16 bases between. CDR3: CASSRSWTTTGELFF. The CDR3 DNA reads as TGTGCCAGCAGCCGTAGCTGGACTACTACCGGGGAGCTGTTTTTT.

J is TRBJ2-3 and V is TRBV27; D tentatively fits TRBD1 or TRBD2 (5 bases each). V was cut by 3 bases and J by 3 bases, with 13 bases left in between. The germline V gene encodes CDR1 MNHEY and CDR2 SMNVEV (reference sequence). This CDR3 is built from 15 residues. The CDR3 DNA reads as TGTGCCAGCAGTTTTAGGGGACGGCTTACAGATACGCAGTATTTT. It is translated as CASSFRGRLTDTQYF.

The chain links TRBV12-3 or TRBV12-4 to TRBJ2-5; the D gene is possibly TRBD2 (5 bases). Trimming removed 3 bases at V and 1 base at J, with 15 bases between. The CDR3 sequence is 16 residues long. CDR3 loop: CASSLSSGRFQETQYF. In nucleotides, the CDR3 is TGTGCCAGCAGTTTGTCGAGCGGACGATTCCAAGAGACCCAGTACTTC.

The chain uses TRBV18 and TRBJ2-1; 7 bases map to TRBD1. V lost 3 bases to trimming and J lost 5 bases; unmatched junction nucleotides: 13. The germline CDR1 and CDR2 sequences are KGHSH and LQKENI. This CDR3 spans 17 amino acids. CDR3 nucleotides: TGTGCCAGCTCACCTAACTTTGGCAGGGGGATTAACAATGAGCAGTTCTTC. Amino acid sequence: CASSPNFGRGINNEQFF.

The chain links TRBV29-1 to TRBJ2-1; 9 bases are a match to TRBD2. This CDR3 has 12 amino acids. CDR1 and CDR2 from the germline V gene are SQVTM and ANQGSEA. J gave up 7 bases and V 7 bases, and 5 bases lay outside the gene matches. CDR3 sequence reads: CSGSGSRNEQFF. CDR3 DNA sequence: TGCAGCGGTAGCGGGAGTAGGAATGAGCAGTTCTTC.

V and J are TRBV24-1 and TRBJ2-5; 8 bases are a match to TRBD1. The CDR3 has 15 residues. The V gene end was trimmed by 9 bases and the J gene end by 2 bases; junction bases not matched to a gene: 10. CDR1 is KGHDR and CDR2 is SFDVKD in the germline V gene. The CDR3 loop reads CATGYGQGVQETQYF. In DNA, the CDR3 is TGTGCCACCGGGTACGGACAGGGAGTTCAAGAGACCCAGTACTTC.

This clonotype was recorded a few times. The chain links TRBV28 to TRBJ2-7; D is possibly TRBD2 (6 bases). This CDR3 region has 14 residues. Germline V CDR1 and CDR2: MDHEN, SYDVKM. V lost 5 bases and J lost 7, with 18 bases in between. CDR3 bases: TGTGCCAGCAGTACCGGGACTGGGATGTGGGAGCAGTACTTC. It encodes CASSTGTGMWEQYF. The whole variable domain, filled in from reference TRBV28 and TRBJ2-7, reads DVKVTQSSRYLVKRTGEKVFLECVQDMDHENMFWYRQDPGLGLRLIYFSYDVKMKEKGDIPEGYSVSREKKERFSLILESASTNQTSMYLCASSTGTGMWEQYFGPGTRLTVT.

This clonotype was found a few times. The chain employs TRBV20-1 and TRBJ2-7; 7 bases are shared with TRBD2. The germline V gene encodes CDR1 DFQATT and CDR2 SNEGSKA (reference sequence). The CDR3 consists of 16 residues. V lost 6 bases to trimming and J lost 0 bases; unmatched junction nucleotides: 14. The CDR3 is CSAITLVRDYSYEQYF. The CDR3 bases are TGCAGTGCCATAACCCTAGTCCGGGACTACTCCTACGAGCAGTACTTC.

The CDR3 region is CASSESRTSSGETQYF. CDR3 in DNA: TGCGCCAGCAGTGAGTCGAGGACGTCCTCGGGGGAGACCCAGTACTTC. V is TRBV10-2 and J is TRBJ2-5; tentative D call: TRBD2 (5 bases). The CDR3 length is 16 residues. With 0 bases removed from V and 5 bases from J, the gap between germline ends came to 16 bases. Germline V gene lookup returns CDR1 WSHSY and CDR2 SAAADI.

This clonotype was observed a few times. This CDR3 is CASTPRGTVQETQYF. CDR3 sequence (DNA): TGTGCCAGCACCCCGAGGGGGACAGTCCAAGAGACCCAGTACTTC. This chain uses TRBV7-6 with TRBJ2-5, with 7 bases matching TRBD1. CDR1 and CDR2 (germline): SGHVS, FNYEAQ. CDR3 length equals 15 residues. V lost 7 bases, J lost 1 base, and 9 bases stayed unmatched.

A few counts support this clonotype. The rearrangement uses TRBV3-1 and TRBJ2-7; TRBD2 aligns across 9 bases. V lost 1 base and J lost 6; bases outside the gene matches: 7. Germline V gene data show CDR1 as LGHDT and CDR2 as YNNKEL (reference sequence). The CDR3 length is 15 residues. DNA for the CDR3: TGTGCCAGCAGCCAAGGTAGCGGGAGACGCCGCGAGCAGTACTTC. Translation: CASSQGSGRRREQYF.

The chain joins TRBV5-1 to TRBJ2-7, with D possibly being TRBD2 (6 bases). Germline assignment: CDR1 SGHRS and CDR2 YFSETQ. This CDR3 comprises 14 residues. V shed 0 bases and J shed 8 bases, with 15 bases lying between them. The DNA of the CDR3 is TGCGCCAGCAGCTTGGAGGGAGGCCCCAGCCAGCAGTACTTC. Its translation: CASSLEGGPSQQYF. The whole variable domain, filled in from reference TRBV5-1 and TRBJ2-7, reads KAGVTQTPRYLIKTRGQQVTLSCSPISGHRSVSWYQQTPGQGLQFLFEYFSETQRNKGNFPGRFSGRQFSNSRSEMNVSTLELGDSALYLCASSLEGGPSQQYFGPGTRLTVT.

This clonotype came up a few times. This chain joins TRBV25-1 and TRBJ2-1; 13 bases are a match to TRBD2. The CDR3 sequence is 14 residues long. The V segment lost 6 bases and the J segment 8 bases; nucleotides outside the gene matches: 4. Germline V gene data show CDR1 as MGHDK and CDR2 as SYGVNS. CDR3 bases: TGTGCCAGCAGGGGGACTAGCGGGACGGATGAGCAGTTCTTC. This sequence encodes CASRGTSGTDEQFF.

This clonotype was recorded many times. V and J are TRBV7-2 and TRBJ2-1; D possibly corresponds to TRBD2 (6 bases). Germline CDR1 reads SGHTA; CDR2 reads FQGNSA. This CDR3 has 14 amino acids. Trimming removed 3 bases from V and 7 bases from J, with 13 bases in between. The CDR3 protein is CASSFRDSNNEQFF. DNA for the CDR3: TGTGCCAGCAGCTTTCGGGACTCAAATAATGAGCAGTTCTTC.

This clonotype has only a few counts. The chain joins TRBV24-1 to TRBJ2-1; 7 bases agree with TRBD2. From germline, CDR1 is KGHDR and CDR2 SFDVKD. Trimming at V came to 3 bases and at J to 4 bases, leaving 5 bases not matched to a gene. This CDR3 has 15 residues. The CDR3 nucleotides are TGTGCCACCAGTGATAGTGCGGGAGCTTACAATGAGCAGTTCTTC. Its protein is CATSDSAGAYNEQFF.

This clonotype was picked up a small number of times. The chain carries TRBV5-1 and TRBJ2-6; D might be TRBD1 (5 bases). This CDR3 has 16 amino acids. The germline gives CDR1 SGHRS, CDR2 YFSETQ. Trimming removed 4 bases at V and 4 bases at J, with 15 bases between. The CDR3 here is CASSTASGRGANVLTF. CDR3 DNA sequence: TGCGCCAGCAGCACCGCTTCAGGGCGCGGGGCCAACGTCCTGACTTTC.